This record looks at one TCR beta chain sequence and its context. Its antigen is not known. Trimming cost V 5 bases and J 7 bases, with 21 bases left between them. Germline assignment: CDR1 SQVTM and CDR2 ANQGSEA. The CDR3 is made up of 15 amino acids. These data belong to a study of T cell responses to AZD1222 COVID-19 vaccine. Study results and limitations: Most donors were white British and more were female, and clonal diversity was possibly underestimated. The peak T cell response came first, and repertoires were sampled only after it.

Profiling relied on immunoSEQ multiplex PCR, and the TCRdb table lists in-frame clones only, not all of them. The sample holds more than 150,000 clones; over 80% are singletons and the top ten take around 2.5%. Sequencing used peripheral blood, obtained on day 0 of MenACWY control vaccination. The origin of this receptor is an adult in good health. The chain couples TRBV29-1 to TRBJ2-1, with a weak D call TRBD1 (6 bases). CDR3 coding DNA: TGCAGCGTTTTAGTGGGGGACATGCCCTCTAATGAGCAGTTCTTC. Its protein is CSVLVGDMPSNEQFF.